This T cell receptor (beta chain) was sequenced during a study of technical replicates of blood from several donors. Germline V gives CDR1 SGHNT, CDR2 YYREEE (reference sequence). Trimming cost V 1 base and J 3 bases, with 8 bases left between them. The CDR3 runs 14 residues. Sequencing used immunoSEQ multiplex PCR; TCRdb keeps in-frame clones, though not all of them. This repertoire shows fewer than 95,000 clones, approximately 95% found once; its top ten account for 0.2% to 0.3%. V is TRBV5-4 and J is TRBJ2-1, with a tentative D call TRBD1 (5 bases). The TCR originated in a human donor in good health. The source material was T cells isolated from PBMCs. CDR3: CASSLTGVYNEQFF. The DNA for the CDR3 is TGTGCCAGCAGCTTGACAGGAGTCTACAATGAGCAGTTCTTC.